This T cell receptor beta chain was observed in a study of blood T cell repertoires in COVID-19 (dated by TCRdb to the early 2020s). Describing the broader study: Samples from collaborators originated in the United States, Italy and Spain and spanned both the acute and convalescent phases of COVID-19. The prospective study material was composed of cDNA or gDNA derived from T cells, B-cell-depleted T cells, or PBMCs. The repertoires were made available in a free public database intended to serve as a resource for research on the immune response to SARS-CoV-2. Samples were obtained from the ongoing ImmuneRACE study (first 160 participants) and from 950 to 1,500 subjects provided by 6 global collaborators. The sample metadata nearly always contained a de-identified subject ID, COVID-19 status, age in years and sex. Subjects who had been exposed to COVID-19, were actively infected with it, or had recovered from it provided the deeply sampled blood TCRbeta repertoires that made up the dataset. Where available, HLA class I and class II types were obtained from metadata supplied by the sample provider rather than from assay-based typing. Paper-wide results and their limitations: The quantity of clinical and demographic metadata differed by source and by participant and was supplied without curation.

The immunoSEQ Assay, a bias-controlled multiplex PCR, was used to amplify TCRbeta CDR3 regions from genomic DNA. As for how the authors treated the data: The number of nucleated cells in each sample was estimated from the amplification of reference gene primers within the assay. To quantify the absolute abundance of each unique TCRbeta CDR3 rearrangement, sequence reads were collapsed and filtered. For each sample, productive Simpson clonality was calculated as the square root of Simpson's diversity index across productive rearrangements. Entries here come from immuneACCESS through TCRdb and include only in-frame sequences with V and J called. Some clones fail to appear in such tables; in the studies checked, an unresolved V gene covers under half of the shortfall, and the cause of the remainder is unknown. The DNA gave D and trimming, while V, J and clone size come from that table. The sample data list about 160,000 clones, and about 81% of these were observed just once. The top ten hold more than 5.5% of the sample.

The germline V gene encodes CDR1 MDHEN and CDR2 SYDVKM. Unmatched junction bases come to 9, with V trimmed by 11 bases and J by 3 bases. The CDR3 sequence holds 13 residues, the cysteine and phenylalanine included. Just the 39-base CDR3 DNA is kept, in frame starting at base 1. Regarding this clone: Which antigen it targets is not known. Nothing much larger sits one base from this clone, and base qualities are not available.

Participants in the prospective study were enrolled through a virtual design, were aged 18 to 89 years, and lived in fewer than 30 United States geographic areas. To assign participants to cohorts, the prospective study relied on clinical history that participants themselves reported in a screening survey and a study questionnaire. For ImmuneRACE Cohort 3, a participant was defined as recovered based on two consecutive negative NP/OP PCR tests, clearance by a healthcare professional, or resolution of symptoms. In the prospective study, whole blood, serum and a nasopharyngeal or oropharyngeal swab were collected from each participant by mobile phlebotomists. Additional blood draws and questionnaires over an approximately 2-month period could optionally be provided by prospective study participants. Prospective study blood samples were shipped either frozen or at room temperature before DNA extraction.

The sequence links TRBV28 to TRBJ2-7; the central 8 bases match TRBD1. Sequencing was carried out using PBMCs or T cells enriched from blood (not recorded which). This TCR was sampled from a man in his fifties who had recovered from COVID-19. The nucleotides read TGTGCCTTACAATCCGGGACAGGCTACGAGCAGTACTTC. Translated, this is CALQSGTGYEQYF. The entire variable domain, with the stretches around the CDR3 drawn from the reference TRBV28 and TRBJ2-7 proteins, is DVKVTQSSRYLVKRTGEKVFLECVQDMDHENMFWYRQDPGLGLRLIYFSYDVKMKEKGDIPEGYSVSREKKERFSLILESASTNQTSMYLCALQSGTGYEQYFGPGTRLTVT.